A single sample is the source of the 20 T cell receptor beta chains below, sequenced in a study of blood T cell repertoires in COVID-19 (dated by TCRdb to the early 2020s). Preparation of the library involved the immunoSEQ multiplex PCR assay. Not all clones reach the TCRdb copy of this immuneACCESS table, which keeps in-frame sequences only. Checked studies attribute under half of the gap to unresolved V genes and leave the rest unexplained. This sample gives tens of thousands of clones in total; about 80% of them show up just once. Jointly, the top ten make up around 43% of the sample. Material for sequencing was peripheral blood. The source is an elderly man with acute or convalescent COVID-19.

This clone was seen only once. The chain recombines TRBV19 with TRBJ2-2; a possible D gene is TRBD1 (7 bases). The germline CDR1 and CDR2 sequences are LNHDA and SQIVND (reference sequence). V dropped 5 bases and J dropped 6 bases, with 16 bases sitting between them. The CDR3 covers 15 residues. This chain's CDR3 is CASSARQGEAGELFF. The DNA of the CDR3 is TGTGCCAGTAGTGCCCGTCAGGGGGAGGCCGGGGAGCTGTTTTTT.

The chain carries TRBV6-6 and TRBJ2-1, with 8 bases fitting TRBD2. The CDR3 totals 17 residues. Looked up from germline, CDR1 is MNHNY and CDR2 is SVGAGI (reference sequence). J was trimmed by 0 bases and V by 5 bases; bases with no gene match: 9. The CDR3 sequence: CASSQRTSRSSYNEQFF. The CDR3, as DNA: TGTGCCAGCAGTCAAAGGACTAGCAGGAGCTCCTACAATGAGCAGTTCTTC.

CDR3 in amino acids: CASSLSGATNEKLFF. In DNA form, the CDR3 reads TGTGCCAGCAGCTTGAGTGGTGCAACTAATGAAAAACTGTTTTTT. V is TRBV7-9 and J is TRBJ1-4; D is uncertain. The V and J ends lost 3 bases and 0 bases respectively, with 8 bases between them. In germline, CDR1 is SEHNR, CDR2 FQNEAQ (reference sequence). This CDR3 has 15 residues.

The genes are TRBV4-3 and TRBJ1-6, with D perhaps matching TRBD1 (6 bases). V lost 0 bases to trimming and J lost 9 bases, with 15 bases between them. This CDR3 comprises 16 residues. Germline loops: CDR1 LGHNA, CDR2 YSLEER. The CDR3 is CASSQDLGGLSSPLHF. Here the CDR3 DNA reads TGCGCCAGCAGCCAAGATCTCGGGGGGCTGAGTTCACCCCTCCACTTT.

This clone was observed a few times. The DNA is left out, because the CDR3 cannot be placed on it with certainty; the CDR3 is given as TCRdb lists it. The V gene is TRBV27, the J gene TRBJ1-5. The germline V gene has CDR1 MNHEY and CDR2 SMNVEV (reference sequence). The CDR3 is 15 amino acids in total, end residues counted. CDR3 sequence reads: CASSSSGLGRQPQHF.

The chain recombines TRBV19 with TRBJ1-2, with TRBD1 identical over 8 bases. CDR3 length equals 13 residues. Germline lookup yields CDR1 LNHDA and CDR2 SQIVND (reference sequence). With 7 bases clipped from V and 2 bases from J, the junction kept 3 bases outside the gene matches. The CDR3 DNA sequence: TGTGCCAGTACTTACAGGGGGAACTATGGCTACACCTTC. It codes for CASTYRGNYGYTF.

The chain links TRBV5-1 to TRBJ2-7; weak D call: TRBD2 (5 bases). The CDR3 runs to 14 residues. Per the germline V gene, CDR1 is SGHRS and CDR2 is YFSETQ. The V and J ends lost 4 bases and 3 bases respectively, with 14 bases between them. The CDR3 DNA reads as TGCGCCAGCAGCCGGGAACAGATGAACTACGAGCAGTACTTC. This codes for CASSREQMNYEQYF.

The gene calls are TRBV29-1 and TRBJ1-1, with TRBD1 matching over 11 bases. The CDR3 totals 17 residues. Germline loops: CDR1 SQVTM, CDR2 ANQGSEA. Unmatched junction bases numbered 12, after V lost 1 base and J lost 5 bases. CDR3 coding DNA: TGCAGCGTTGAAGGGGTTGGACAGGGGGCTCGTTTGACTGAAGCTTTCTTT. Amino acid sequence: CSVEGVGQGARLTEAFF.

The chain is built from TRBV30 and TRBJ1-5, with D hard to call. The germline V gene encodes CDR1 GTSNPN and CDR2 SVGIG (reference sequence). Trimming pared 0 bases from V and 2 bases from J, leaving 5 bases between. CDR3 length: 13 amino acids. CDR3 in DNA: TGTGCCTGGAGTGTATCTGGCAATCAGCCCCAGCATTTT. It encodes CAWSVSGNQPQHF.

The CDR3 region is CASSLVRFSYEQYF. CDR3 coding DNA: TGTGCCAGCAGCTTAGTTAGATTCTCCTACGAGCAGTACTTC. This sequence joins TRBV7-2 and TRBJ2-7; D unclear. The germline V gene has CDR1 SGHTA and CDR2 FQGNSA. Trimming shortened V by 1 base and J by 0 bases, and 7 bases separated the two germline ends. The CDR3 contains 14 residues.

The genes are TRBV21-1 and TRBJ2-3; TRBD2 is the table's D call and was not checked against the DNA. TRBV21-1 is labeled a pseudogene. This CDR3 region has 15 residues. The CDR3 is CASSLAGGQPDTQYF. DNA of the CDR3: TGTGCCAGCAGTCTAGCGGGGGGGCAACCAGATACGCAGTATTTT.

The chain links TRBV18 to TRBJ1-6, with TRBD1 matching 9 bases. From germline, CDR1 is KGHSH and CDR2 LQKENI. The trim removed 3 bases at V and 10 bases at J, leaving 4 bases unmatched. The CDR3 sequence is 14 residues long. Here the CDR3 DNA reads TGTGCCAGCTCACCGGGACAGGGTATCTCACCCCTCCACTTT. Encoded protein: CASSPGQGISPLHF.

The chain uses TRBV4-3 and TRBJ2-4; 7 bases align to TRBD2. Germline CDR1 LGHNA, CDR2 YSLEER. The CDR3 sequence is 16 residues long. Trimming removed 3 bases from V and 8 bases from J; junction bases left unmatched: 13. CDR3 loop: CASSQGFTSVGDIQYF. The CDR3 DNA sequence: TGCGCCAGCAGCCAGGGCTTTACTAGCGTAGGGGACATTCAGTACTTC.

The chain uses TRBV5-4 and TRBJ1-6; D unresolved. Trimming cost V 0 bases and J 9 bases, with 10 bases left between them. Germline V CDR1 and CDR2: SGHNT, YYREEE (reference sequence). There are 14 residues in the CDR3. CDR3 region: CASSLGIEVSPLHF. In DNA, the CDR3 is TGTGCCAGCAGCTTGGGCATCGAGGTTTCACCCCTCCACTTT.

This clone was detected once. The chain links TRBV19 to TRBJ1-2, with D possibly matching TRBD1 (5 bases). The CDR3 contains 16 residues. V shed 7 bases and J shed 0 bases, with 18 bases lying between them. Germline V CDR1 and CDR2: LNHDA, SQIVND (reference sequence). The CDR3 nucleotides are TGTGCCAGTACGGGGGTATTCCGGCTTCCTAACTATGGCTACACCTTC. It yields the protein CASTGVFRLPNYGYTF.

This clone was recorded a few times. This chain links TRBV12-2 with TRBJ1-2; the table calls TRBD1, which could not be checked here. TRBV12-2 is reported as a pseudogene. This CDR3 is built from 15 residues. In nucleotides, the CDR3 is TGTGCAAGTCGCTTAGATACTGGGGCTATCTATGGCTACACCTTC. This translates into CASRLDTGAIYGYTF.

The V and J genes are TRBV28 and TRBJ2-7, with 8 bases that match TRBD1. This CDR3 contains 14 residues. With 10 bases clipped from V and 0 bases from J, the junction kept 8 bases outside the gene matches. The germline CDR1 and CDR2 sequences are MDHEN and SYDVKM. DNA of the CDR3: TGTGCCACCGCCCCACAGGGGGGCTCCTACGAGCAGTACTTC. Its translation is CATAPQGGSYEQYF.

This clone came up once. The gene calls are TRBV15 and TRBJ2-6; D might be TRBD2 (5 bases). CDR1 is LNHNV and CDR2 is YYDKDF in the germline V gene (reference sequence). The V and J ends lost 0 bases and 1 base respectively, with 10 bases between them. This CDR3 has 17 amino acids. In DNA, the CDR3 is TGTGCCACCAGCAGAGATGGTCGGGGATCTGGGGCCAACGTCCTGACTTTC. Its translation: CATSRDGRGSGANVLTF.

The V call is TRBV4-2, the J call TRBJ2-1, with TRBD2 matching 8 bases. Germline lookup yields CDR1 LGHNA and CDR2 YNFKEQ. CDR3 length: 16 amino acids. J lost 7 bases, V lost 4 bases, and 12 bases had no gene match. DNA of the CDR3: TGTGCCAGCAGCCTTAGTAACGGGGGGGAAGTTAATGAGCAGTTCTTC. It is translated as CASSLSNGGEVNEQFF.

The chain employs TRBV19 and TRBJ1-2; the D is unclear. The ends were cut back, 6 bases at V and 4 bases at J, with 12 bases in the middle. The CDR3 covers 13 residues. CDR1 and CDR2 (germline): LNHDA, SQIVND (reference sequence). The CDR3 coding sequence is TGTGCCAGTAGGTCCGGGATCTTCTATGGCTACACCTTC. This sequence encodes CASRSGIFYGYTF.